The rows below give T cell receptor beta chains drawn from one sample of a study of cytomegalovirus exposure and HLA in healthy donors. TCRdb's copy holds only in-frame clones and misses some; the assay was immunoSEQ multiplex PCR. The sample includes 170,000 or so clones, roughly 80% seen only once; the top ten take about 0.5%. Sequencing was performed on PBMCs. These receptors all come from a woman aged 45-65 years in good health and CMV-seronegative. The CDR3 runs from the conserved cysteine through the conserved F or W. The D gene is left open where the match is weak. Rows may omit the clone size; those that give it use once, few, many or a size class.

size	D	V	J	DNA	CDR3
.	TRBD1	TRBV28	TRBJ2-7	TGTGCCAGCAGCTACTTGGGACAGGGGCTGTACGAGCAGTACTTC	CASSYLGQGLYEQYF
.	.	TRBV28	TRBJ2-1	TGTGCCAGCAGTTTGGGGGGTGAGCAGTTCTTC	CASSLGGEQFF
.	.	TRBV30	TRBJ2-5	TGTGCCGGAACCCACAGGGCTACTGAGACCCAGTACTTC	CAGTHRATETQYF
few	TRBD1	TRBV5-1	TRBJ2-1	TGCGCCAGCAGCACGACACCTACAGGGGGCTCCTACAATGAGCAGTTCTTC	CASSTTPTGGSYNEQFF
.	.	TRBV6-5	TRBJ1-1	TGTGCCAGCAGTAACCGGGAATTGAACACTGAAGCTTTCTTT	CASSNRELNTEAFF
.	TRBD1	TRBV10-3	TRBJ1-1	TGTGCCATCAGACCAGACAGGGGAATCACTGAAGCTTTCTTT	CAIRPDRGITEAFF
.	TRBD1	TRBV18	TRBJ1-3	TGTGCCAGCTCACCTCCCTCGGCGAGGACAGGGGAGTCCGGAAACACCATATATTTT	CASSPPSARTGESGNTIYF
.	.	TRBV7-9	TRBJ2-1	TGTGCCAGCACCCCTATTGGGTTAGCGGTCTTCAGCTCCTACAATGAGCAGTTCTTC	CASTPIGLAVFSSYNEQFF
once	.	TRBV6-1	TRBJ1-5	TGTGCCAGCAGTGAATGGCAGGGTCAAGGACAGCCCCAGCATTTT	CASSEWQGQGQPQHF
.	.	TRBV4-3	TRBJ2-3	TGCGCCAGCAGCCAAGATCTGGGCCTACCCCAGTATTTT	CASSQDLGLPQYF
.	.	TRBV5-3	TRBJ2-5	TGTGCCAGAAGCTGTCCTGGCAGGGGCCAAGAGACCCAGTACTTC	CARSCPGRGQETQYF
.	.	TRBV18	TRBJ2-5	TGTGCCAGCTCACCATATAAGAGTAGCGGAGAGACCCAGTACTTC	CASSPYKSSGETQYF
once	.	TRBV9	TRBJ1-6	TGTGCCAGCAGCGTAGTAGAGGGATCACCCCTCCACTTT	CASSVVEGSPLHF
once	.	TRBV18	TRBJ1-1	TGTGCCAGCTCACGAACGGGGGGCGCGGGGAACACTGAAGCTTTCTTT	CASSRTGGAGNTEAFF
.	TRBD1	TRBV5-4	TRBJ1-1	TGTGCCAGCAGCTCGACCGGGACAGGCGCATTGTGGGCTTTCTTT	CASSSTGTGALWAFF
.	.	TRBV30	TRBJ1-2	TGTGCCTGGACAAGACAGGCCGCATATGGCTACACCTTC	CAWTRQAAYGYTF
.	TRBD2	TRBV5-1	TRBJ2-1	TGCGCCAGCGTCCGGGGGGTCTCAGGTAATGAGCAGTTCTTC	CASVRGVSGNEQFF
.	.	TRBV4-3	TRBJ1-2	TGCGCCAGCAGCCAAGAAATAGTTGGAGGGAACGGCTACACCTTC	CASSQEIVGGNGYTF
.	.	TRBV4-2	TRBJ2-3	TGTGCCAGCAGCCAAGGGGTGGTGGGGACTGGAGGAGATACGCAGTATTTT	CASSQGVVGTGGDTQYF
.	TRBD1	TRBV7-2	TRBJ1-5	TGTGCCAGCAGATCGACAGGGGGCGATCAGCCCCAGCATTTT	CASRSTGGDQPQHF
.	TRBD1	TRBV28	TRBJ1-1	TGTGCCAGCAGCCCGGACAGGGATAACACTGAAGCTTTCTTT	CASSPDRDNTEAFF
once	.	TRBV28	TRBJ1-5	TGTGCCAGCCAAACTCTCGGGATTAGCAATCAGCCCCAGCATTTT	CASQTLGISNQPQHF
.	TRBD1	TRBV2	TRBJ1-2	TGTGCCAGCAGAAGGACAGGGGACTATGGCTACACCTTC	CASRRTGDYGYTF
.	.	TRBV28	TRBJ1-1	TGTGCCAGCAGAGTGTCCCGGGACTCTGAAGCTTTCTTT	CASRVSRDSEAFF
.	.	TRBV7-6	TRBJ1-4	TGTGCCAGCAGCTGGACAGCAACTAATGAAAAACTGTTTTTT	CASSWTATNEKLFF
.	.	TRBV2	TRBJ2-1	TGTGCCAGCAGTGCCAAACGACCGGGACTTACCGAGCAGTTCTTC	CASSAKRPGLTEQFF
once	.	TRBV27	TRBJ2-7	TGTGCCAGCAGGATGGAGGGTGGCATCTCCTACGAGCAGTACTTC	CASRMEGGISYEQYF
few	.	TRBV2	TRBJ1-1	TGTGCCAGCAGTGAATCGCAGGGCATGAACACTGAAGCTTTCTTT	CASSESQGMNTEAFF
.	.	TRBV6-5	TRBJ1-2	TGTGCCAGCAGTTACTCGAGCAGGGGATGGGGCTACACCTTC	CASSYSSRGWGYTF
few	.	TRBV28	TRBJ2-3	TGTGCCAGCAGTTCGGCAGGGAGCACAGATACGCAGTATTTT	CASSSAGSTDTQYF
.	TRBD2	TRBV10-3	TRBJ2-3	TGTGCCATCAGTGTAGGGGGACTAGTGTCAGATACGCAGTATTTT	CAISVGGLVSDTQYF
.	TRBD2	TRBV6-4	TRBJ2-5	TGTGCCAGCAGGACTAGCGGGAGGGCCAGGGAGACCCAGTACTTC	CASRTSGRARETQYF
.	.	TRBV2	TRBJ2-7	TGTGCCAGCAGGAGGACAGCACTATCCAGCTCCTACGAGCAGTACTTC	CASRRTALSSSYEQYF
.	.	TRBV28	TRBJ1-5	TGTGCCAGCAGTTTATCTCTACAGGGCGGACGCGATCAGCCCCAGCATTTT	CASSLSLQGGRDQPQHF
.	.	TRBV9	TRBJ1-1	TGTGCCAGTGGGAGGGAGCCGAACACTGAAGCTTTCTTT	CASGREPNTEAFF
.	.	TRBV5-6	TRBJ2-3	TGTGCCTCGGGCGAGGGATCCACAGATACGCAGTATTTT	CASGEGSTDTQYF
.	.	TRBV7-9	TRBJ1-3	TGTGCCAGCAGCTTAGCCCAGGGTGCTGGTGGAAACACCATATATTTT	CASSLAQGAGGNTIYF
.	.	TRBV6-1	TRBJ2-5	TGTGCCAGCAGTCCATGGGGCCACACTCTGGAGACCCAGTACTTC	CASSPWGHTLETQYF
.	.	TRBV5-6	TRBJ1-1	TGTGCCAGCAGCGAAGCGGGTGGGACGCAGGGCTTT	CASSEAGGTQGF
.	TRBD1	TRBV5-3	TRBJ2-1	TGTGCCAGAAGCTTGGGCGGACAGGGCTTGTCCTATGAGCAGTTCTTC	CARSLGGQGLSYEQFF
.	.	TRBV15	TRBJ2-1	TGTGCCACCAGCAGAGATCGGGGTCACTCCTACAATGAGCAGTTCTTC	CATSRDRGHSYNEQFF
.	TRBD1	TRBV27	TRBJ1-2	TGTGCCAGCAGTACCCTAGGACAGGTTGCCTTCTATGGCTACACCTTC	CASSTLGQVAFYGYTF
few	.	TRBV6-5	TRBJ1-4	TGTGCCAGCAGTTACTCGAAGATCGACGAAGCGGAAAAACTGTTTTTT	CASSYSKIDEAEKLFF
.	.	TRBV5-4	TRBJ2-5	TGTGCCAGCAGCTTACTACCTCACCAAGAGACCCAGTACTTC	CASSLLPHQETQYF
.	TRBD1	TRBV5-1	TRBJ2-7	TGCGCCAGCAGCTTGGGACTCGGGACAGCTTACGAGCAGTACTTC	CASSLGLGTAYEQYF
.	TRBD1	TRBV2	TRBJ1-5	TGTGCCAGCACTATCGGGACAGGGGGCAGTCAGCCCCAGCATTTT	CASTIGTGGSQPQHF
.	TRBD1	TRBV19	TRBJ1-5	TGTGCCAGTAGTATACGGGACAGGGGTCAGCCCCAGCATTTT	CASSIRDRGQPQHF
.	TRBD1	TRBV10-3	TRBJ1-5	TGTGCCATCAGTGAGTCGCTGGGACAGTACCGTAGCAATCAGCCCCAGCATTTT	CAISESLGQYRSNQPQHF
once	.	TRBV29-1	TRBJ2-1	TGCAGCACGCGGGCCTCCTACAATGAGCAGTTCTTC	CSTRASYNEQFF
once	TRBD1	TRBV19	TRBJ2-1	TGTGCCAGTAGTTTAAGGACAGGGAACTACAATGAGCAGTTCTTC	CASSLRTGNYNEQFF
.	TRBD2	TRBV28	TRBJ2-7	TGTGCCAGCAGTCGACTAGCGGGCCCCTACGAGCAGTACTTC	CASSRLAGPYEQYF
.	.	TRBV10-1	TRBJ1-3	TGCGCCAGCAGTGACAATCATTCTGGAAACACCATATATTTT	CASSDNHSGNTIYF
.	.	TRBV7-3	TRBJ2-1	TGTGCCAGCAGCTTAACGCCAGGGGTGGAGCGTGAGCAGTTCTTC	CASSLTPGVEREQFF
.	TRBD2	TRBV19	TRBJ2-4	TGTGCCAGTAGTTACGTGGGGGGGTCCGAAAACATTCAGTACTTC	CASSYVGGSENIQYF
.	.	TRBV5-4	TRBJ1-2	TGTGCCGGCAACCCCACAGGGCAAGCTAACTATGGCTACACCTTC	CAGNPTGQANYGYTF
.	TRBD1	TRBV5-1	TRBJ1-4	TGCGCCAGCAGCTTGCAGGGGGCGTCTAATGAAAAACTGTTTTTT	CASSLQGASNEKLFF
.	.	TRBV13	TRBJ1-1	TGTGCCAGCAGGGCAAATCTCGGGGGCACTGAAGCTTTCTTT	CASRANLGGTEAFF
.	.	TRBV30	TRBJ2-7	TGTGCCTGGAGTTCCCCAGGGGGGTCCTACGAGCAGTACTTC	CAWSSPGGSYEQYF
.	TRBD1	TRBV28	TRBJ2-3	TGTGCCAGCAGTTACCCGACAGGGCTGGTAGATACGCAGTATTTT	CASSYPTGLVDTQYF
.	TRBD1	TRBV5-1	TRBJ2-5	TGCGCCAGCAGCTTGACAGGGGCCCGAGAGACCCAGTACTTC	CASSLTGARETQYF